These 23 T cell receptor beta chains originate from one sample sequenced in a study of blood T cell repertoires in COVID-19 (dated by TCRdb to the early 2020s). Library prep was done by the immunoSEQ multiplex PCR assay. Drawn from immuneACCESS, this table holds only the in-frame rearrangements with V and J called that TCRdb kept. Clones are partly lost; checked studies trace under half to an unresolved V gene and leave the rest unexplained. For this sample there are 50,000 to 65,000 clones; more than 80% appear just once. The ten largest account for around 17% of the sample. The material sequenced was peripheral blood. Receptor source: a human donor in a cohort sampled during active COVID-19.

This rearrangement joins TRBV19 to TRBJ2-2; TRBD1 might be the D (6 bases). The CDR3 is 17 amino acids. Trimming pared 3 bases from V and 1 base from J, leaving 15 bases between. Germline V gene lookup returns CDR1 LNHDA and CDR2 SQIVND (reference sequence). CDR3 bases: TGTGCCAGTAGTATTGAGGGCACAGGGAAGAACACCGGGGAGCTGTTTTTT. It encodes CASSIEGTGKNTGELFF.

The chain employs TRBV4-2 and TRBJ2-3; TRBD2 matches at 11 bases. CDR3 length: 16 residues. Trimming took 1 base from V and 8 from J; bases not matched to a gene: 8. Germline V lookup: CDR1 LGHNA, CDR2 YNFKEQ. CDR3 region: CASSQVGASGRSTQYF. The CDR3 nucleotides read TGTGCCAGCAGCCAAGTCGGGGCTAGCGGGAGGTCTACGCAGTATTTT.

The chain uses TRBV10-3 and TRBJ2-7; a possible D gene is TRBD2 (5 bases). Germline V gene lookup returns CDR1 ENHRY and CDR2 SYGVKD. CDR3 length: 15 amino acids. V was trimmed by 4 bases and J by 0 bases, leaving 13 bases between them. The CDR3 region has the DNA TGTGCCATCAGTGCCCGGACGGGAAGCTCCTACGAGCAGTACTTC. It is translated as CAISARTGSSYEQYF.

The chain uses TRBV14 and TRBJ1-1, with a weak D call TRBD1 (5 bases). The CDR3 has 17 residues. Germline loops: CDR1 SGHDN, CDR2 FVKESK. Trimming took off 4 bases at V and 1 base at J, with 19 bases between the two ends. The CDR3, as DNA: TGTGCCAGCAGCCCCAAGGGGTTATATACAGGGAACACTGAAGCTTTCTTT. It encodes CASSPKGLYTGNTEAFF.

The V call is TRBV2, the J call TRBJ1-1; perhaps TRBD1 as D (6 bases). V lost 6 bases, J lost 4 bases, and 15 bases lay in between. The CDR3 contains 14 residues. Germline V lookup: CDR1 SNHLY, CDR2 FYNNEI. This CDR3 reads CASSKGEGRTEAFF. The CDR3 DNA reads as TGTGCCAGCAGCAAGGGGGAAGGTCGCACTGAAGCTTTCTTT. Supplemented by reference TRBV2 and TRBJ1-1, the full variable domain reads EPEVTQTPSHQVTQMGQEVILRCVPISNHLYFYWYRQILGQKVEFLVSFYNNEISEKSEIFDDQFSVERPDGSNFTLKIRSTKLEDSAMYFCASSKGEGRTEAFFGQGTRLTVV.

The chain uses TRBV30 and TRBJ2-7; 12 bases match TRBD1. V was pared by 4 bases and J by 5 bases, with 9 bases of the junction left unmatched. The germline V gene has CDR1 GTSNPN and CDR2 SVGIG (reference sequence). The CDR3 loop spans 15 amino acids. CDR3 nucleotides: TGTGCCTGGACCCCCGCCGGGACAGGGGGCCACGAGCAGTACTTC. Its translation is CAWTPAGTGGHEQYF.

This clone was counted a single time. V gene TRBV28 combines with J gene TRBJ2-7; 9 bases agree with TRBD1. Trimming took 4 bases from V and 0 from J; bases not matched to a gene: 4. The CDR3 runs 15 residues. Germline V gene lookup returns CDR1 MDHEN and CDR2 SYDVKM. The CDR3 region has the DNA TGTGCCAGCAGTTCGGGGACAGGGTTCTCCTACGAGCAGTACTTC. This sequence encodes CASSSGTGFSYEQYF. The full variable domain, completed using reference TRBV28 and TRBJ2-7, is DVKVTQSSRYLVKRTGEKVFLECVQDMDHENMFWYRQDPGLGLRLIYFSYDVKMKEKGDIPEGYSVSREKKERFSLILESASTNQTSMYLCASSSGTGFSYEQYFGPGTRLTVT.

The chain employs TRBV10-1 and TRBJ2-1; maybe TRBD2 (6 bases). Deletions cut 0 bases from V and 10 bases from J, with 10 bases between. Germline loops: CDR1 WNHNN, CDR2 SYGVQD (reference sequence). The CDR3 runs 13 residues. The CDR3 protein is CASSESYAGEQFF. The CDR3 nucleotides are TGCGCCAGCAGTGAGTCATACGCGGGAGAGCAGTTCTTC.

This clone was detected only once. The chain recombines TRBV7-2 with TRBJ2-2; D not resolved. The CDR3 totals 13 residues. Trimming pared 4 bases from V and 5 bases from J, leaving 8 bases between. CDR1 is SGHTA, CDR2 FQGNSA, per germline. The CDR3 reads CASSYGGTGELFF. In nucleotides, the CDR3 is TGTGCCAGCAGCTACGGCGGAACCGGGGAGCTGTTTTTT.

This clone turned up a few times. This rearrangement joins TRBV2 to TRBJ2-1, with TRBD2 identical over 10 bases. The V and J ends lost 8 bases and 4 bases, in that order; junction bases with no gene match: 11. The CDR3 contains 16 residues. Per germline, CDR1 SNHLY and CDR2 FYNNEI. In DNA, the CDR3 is TGTGCCAGCGGTGCCCAGCGGGAGGGAAAGTACAATGAGCAGTTCTTC. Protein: CASGAQREGKYNEQFF. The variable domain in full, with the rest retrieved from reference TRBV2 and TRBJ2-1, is EPEVTQTPSHQVTQMGQEVILRCVPISNHLYFYWYRQILGQKVEFLVSFYNNEISEKSEIFDDQFSVERPDGSNFTLKIRSTKLEDSAMYFCASGAQREGKYNEQFFGPGTRLTVL.

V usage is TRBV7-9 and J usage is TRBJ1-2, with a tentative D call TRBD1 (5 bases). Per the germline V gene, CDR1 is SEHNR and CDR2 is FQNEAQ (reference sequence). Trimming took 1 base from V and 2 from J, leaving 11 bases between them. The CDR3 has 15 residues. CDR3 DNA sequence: TGTGCCAGCAGCTTAGGGGCAGGGATAAACTATGGCTACACCTTC. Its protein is CASSLGAGINYGYTF.

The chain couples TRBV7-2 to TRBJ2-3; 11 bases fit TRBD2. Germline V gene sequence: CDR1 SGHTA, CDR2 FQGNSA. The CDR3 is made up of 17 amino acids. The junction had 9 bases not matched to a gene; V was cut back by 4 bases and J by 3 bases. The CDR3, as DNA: TGTGCCAGCAGCTCCCGTCGACTAGCGGGACTGACAGATACGCAGTATTTT. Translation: CASSSRRLAGLTDTQYF.

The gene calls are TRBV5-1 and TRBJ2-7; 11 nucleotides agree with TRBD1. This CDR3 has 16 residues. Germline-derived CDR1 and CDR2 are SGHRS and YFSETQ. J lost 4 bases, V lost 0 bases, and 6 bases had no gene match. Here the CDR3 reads CASSLVGTGGQYEQYF. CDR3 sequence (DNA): TGCGCCAGCAGCTTGGTTGGGACAGGGGGTCAGTACGAGCAGTACTTC.

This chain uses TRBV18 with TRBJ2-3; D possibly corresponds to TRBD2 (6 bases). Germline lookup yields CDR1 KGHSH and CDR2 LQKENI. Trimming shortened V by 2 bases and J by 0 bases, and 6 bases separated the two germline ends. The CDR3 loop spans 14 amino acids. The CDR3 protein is CASSPGGSTDTQYF. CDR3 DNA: TGTGCCAGCTCACCAGGAGGGAGCACAGATACGCAGTATTTT.

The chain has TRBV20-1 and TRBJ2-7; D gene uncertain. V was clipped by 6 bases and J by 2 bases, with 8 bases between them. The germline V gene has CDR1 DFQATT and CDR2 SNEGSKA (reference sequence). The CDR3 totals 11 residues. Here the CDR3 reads CSANRAYEQYF. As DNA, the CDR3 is TGCAGTGCCAATCGAGCCTACGAGCAGTACTTC.

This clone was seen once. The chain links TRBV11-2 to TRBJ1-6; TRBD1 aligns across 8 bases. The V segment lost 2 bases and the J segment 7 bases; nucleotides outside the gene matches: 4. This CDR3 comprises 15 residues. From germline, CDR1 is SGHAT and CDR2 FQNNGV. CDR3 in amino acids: CASSLTRQGNSPLHF. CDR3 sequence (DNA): TGTGCCAGCAGCTTAACCCGACAGGGGAATTCACCCCTCCACTTT.

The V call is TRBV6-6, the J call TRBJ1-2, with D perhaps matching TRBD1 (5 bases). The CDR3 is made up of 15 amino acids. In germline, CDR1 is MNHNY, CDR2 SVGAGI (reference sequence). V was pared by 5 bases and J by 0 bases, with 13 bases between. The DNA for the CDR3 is TGTGCCAGCAGTGCCCGGACAATAGCTAACTATGGCTACACCTTC. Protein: CASSARTIANYGYTF.

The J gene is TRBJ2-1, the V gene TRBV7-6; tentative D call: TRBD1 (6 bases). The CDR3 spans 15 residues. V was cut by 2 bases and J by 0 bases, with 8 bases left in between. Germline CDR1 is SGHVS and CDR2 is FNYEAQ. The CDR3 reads CASSLLGGSYNEQFF. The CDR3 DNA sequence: TGTGCCAGCAGCTTATTAGGGGGCTCCTACAATGAGCAGTTCTTC. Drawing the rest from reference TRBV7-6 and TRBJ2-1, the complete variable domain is GAGVSQSPRYKVTKRGQDVALRCDPISGHVSLYWYRQALGQGPEFLTYFNYEAQQDKSGLPNDRFSAERPEGSISTLTIQRTEQRDSAMYRCASSLLGGSYNEQFFGPGTRLTVL.

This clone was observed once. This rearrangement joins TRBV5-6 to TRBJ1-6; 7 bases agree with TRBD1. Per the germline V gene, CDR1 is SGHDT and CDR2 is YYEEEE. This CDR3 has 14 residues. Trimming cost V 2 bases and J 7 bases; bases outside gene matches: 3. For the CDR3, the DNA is TGTGCCAGCAGCTTCGGGACAGCCAATTCACCCCTCCACTTT. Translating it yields CASSFGTANSPLHF.

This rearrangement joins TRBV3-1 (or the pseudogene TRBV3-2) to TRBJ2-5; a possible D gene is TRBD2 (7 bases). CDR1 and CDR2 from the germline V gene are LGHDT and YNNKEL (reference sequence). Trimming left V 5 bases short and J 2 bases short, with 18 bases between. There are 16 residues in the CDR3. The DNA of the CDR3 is TGTGCCAGCAGCTCCCATAAGGGGGGGGGTCAAGAGACCCAGTACTTC. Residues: CASSSHKGGGQETQYF.

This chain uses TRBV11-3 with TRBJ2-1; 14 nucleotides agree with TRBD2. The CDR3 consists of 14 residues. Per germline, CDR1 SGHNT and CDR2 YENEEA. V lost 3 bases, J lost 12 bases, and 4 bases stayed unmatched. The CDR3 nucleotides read TGTGCCAGCAGCTTCGGGACTAGCGGGAGAGGGCAGTTCTTC. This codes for CASSFGTSGRGQFF.

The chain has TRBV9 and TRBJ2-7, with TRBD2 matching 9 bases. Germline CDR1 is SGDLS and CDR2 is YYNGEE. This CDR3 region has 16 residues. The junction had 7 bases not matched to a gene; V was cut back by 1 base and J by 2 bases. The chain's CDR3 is CASSVQAGGPPYEQYF. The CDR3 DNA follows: TGTGCCAGCAGCGTACAAGCGGGGGGCCCCCCCTACGAGCAGTACTTC.

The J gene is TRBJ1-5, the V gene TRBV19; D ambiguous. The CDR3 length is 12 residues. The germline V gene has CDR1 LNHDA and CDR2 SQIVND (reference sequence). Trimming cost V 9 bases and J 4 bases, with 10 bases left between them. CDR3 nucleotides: TGTGCCAGCAAAACAGAAAATCAGCCCCAGCATTTT. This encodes CASKTENQPQHF.